These 27 T cell receptor beta chains originate from one sample sequenced in a study of tumor-infiltrating lymphocytes in primary liver carcinoma. Bulk tissue was left unsorted, and RNA and DNA were co-extracted from approximately 20-30 mg of it. From about 0.5 ug of total RNA, TCR beta-specific cDNA was reverse-transcribed using a constant-region primer. Three-round nested multiplex PCR performed with slightly modified ARM-PCR produced the TCR beta libraries. A C-beta reverse primer and TRBV1-TRBV30 forward primers served in each of the first two PCR rounds, at about 9 cycles apiece. MiXCR was run by TCRdb on the multiplex PCR reads, yielding one entry per CDR3 protein. Of nearly 50,000 distinct CDR3 sequences in the sample, around 79% are singletons; the top ten hold more than 25%. What was sequenced was liver tumor tissue from sampling region 3. Subset here: tumor region T3, left-lateral pole. All receptors derive from a man in his forties with primary liver carcinoma and hepatitis B virus infection.

Points on this clonotype: At one boundary the junction diverges from the germline segment, which might be a read error. The CDR3 nucleotides read TGTGCCAGCAGCCTAAGAGGGAGTCGAGTCGGGGAGCAGTTTTTT. Protein: CASSLRGSRVGEQFF. The chain uses TRBV6-2 or TRBV6-3 and TRBJ2-2, with D possibly matching TRBD2 (5 bases). The CDR3 is made up of 15 amino acids. Germline-derived CDR1 and CDR2 are MNHEY and SVGEGT.

Remarks on this clonotype: One end of the junction fails to match germline, which may point to a read error. J is TRBJ2-2 and V is TRBV11-2; D could derive from TRBD1 or TRBD2 (5 bases each). The CDR3 totals 17 residues. In germline, CDR1 is SGHAT, CDR2 FQNNGV. CDR3 DNA: TGTGGCAGCAGCTTAGTTCGGACGTACCCAGGGTCCGGGGAGCGGTTTTTT. Residues: CGSSLVRTYPGSGERFF. The whole variable domain, filled in from reference TRBV11-2 and TRBJ2-2, reads EAGVAQSPRYKIIEKRQSVAFWCNPISGHATLYWYQQILGQGPKLLIQFQNNGVVDDSQLPKDRFSAERLKGVDSTLKIQPAKLEDSAVYLCGSSLVRTYPGSGERFFGEGSRLTVL.

This clonotype was detected a few times. J is TRBJ2-5 and V is TRBV7-3; tentative D call: TRBD2 (7 bases). Trimming cost V 3 bases and J 1 base, with 12 bases left between them. CDR3 length equals 15 residues. CDR1 is SGHTA and CDR2 is FQGTGA in the germline V gene. CDR3 DNA: TGTGCCAGCAGCTTGGGGGGGCTAGCCCAAGAGACCCAGTACTTC. Its protein product is CASSLGGLAQETQYF. The full variable domain, completed using reference TRBV7-3 and TRBJ2-5, is GAGVSQTPSNKVTEKGKYVELRCDPISGHTALYWYRQSLGQGPEFLIYFQGTGAADDSGLPNDRFFAVRPEGSVSTLKIQRTERGDSAVYLCASSLGGLAQETQYFGPGTRLLVL.

Points on this clonotype: A junction end diverges from the germline sequence, so it may reflect a read error. This chain links TRBV12-3 or TRBV12-4 with TRBJ2-7; D is possibly TRBD2 (5 bases). There are 13 residues in the CDR3. DNA of the CDR3: TGTGCTAGCATCCGACGGGAATACTACAAGCAGTACTTC. It encodes CASIRREYYKQYF.

On this clonotype: The junction and the germline gene differ at one end; a read error may be behind it. The J gene is TRBJ2-2, the V gene TRBV12-5; D is perhaps TRBD1 (6 bases). CDR1 LGHNT and CDR2 FRNRAP come from the germline V gene. CDR3 size: 16 residues. The CDR3 sequence is CVSGPPDSSNTGELFF. CDR3 DNA: TGTGTTAGTGGTCCCCCGGACAGCTCGAACACCGGGGAGCTGTTTTTT.

With regard to this clonotype: A read error may produce the germline difference seen at one junction end. The V and J genes are TRBV29-1 and TRBJ2-3; 7 bases agree with TRBD2. The CDR3 has 15 amino acids. The germline V gene encodes CDR1 SQVTM and CDR2 ANQGSEA. The CDR3 sequence is CSVRTSGARTYTQYF. In nucleotides, the CDR3 is TGCAGCGTCCGGACTAGTGGGGCCCGCACATATACGCAGTACTTT.

This clonotype came up a few times. The chain couples TRBV7-9 to TRBJ2-1, with 11 bases that match TRBD2. The CDR3 extends over 16 amino acids. Germline V gives CDR1 SEHNR, CDR2 FQNEAQ (reference sequence). V trimming: 5 bases; J trimming: 5 bases; junction bases outside the gene matches: 8. The CDR3 loop is CASSRPSGLADNEQFF. The CDR3, as DNA: TGTGCCAGCAGCCGTCCGTCGGGACTAGCGGACAATGAGCAGTTCTTC.

This clonotype was observed once. Relative to the germline gene, one junction end is altered; a read error may explain this. This rearrangement joins TRBV4-1 to TRBJ2-3; tentatively, D is TRBD1 (5 bases). CDR3 length: 14 amino acids. Germline V gives CDR1 MGHRA, CDR2 YSYEKL. As DNA, the CDR3 is TGCGCCAGCAGCCTCCGCAGGGCAGAAGATACGCTGTATTTT. Translation: CASSLRRAEDTLYF.

The chain employs TRBV20-1 and TRBJ2-1; 11 bases fit TRBD2. The CDR3 extends over 16 amino acids. The germline gives CDR1 DFQATT, CDR2 SNEGSKA (reference sequence). V shed 3 bases and J 2 bases; nucleotides not matched to a gene: 6. The CDR3 DNA reads as TGCAGTGCTAGTACTAGCGGGAGACGAACCTACAATGAGCAGTTCTTC. Its translation is CSASTSGRRTYNEQFF.

Turning to this clonotype: A much larger clone is a single base away; this may be a read error. The CDR3 region has the DNA TGCGCCAGCTCGCTAAATAGCGGGACCCCAGCAGATACGCAGTATTTT. Protein sequence: CASSLNSGTPADTQYF. The chain joins TRBV5-1 to TRBJ2-3; 8 nucleotides align to TRBD2. Germline CDR1 SGHRS, CDR2 YFSETQ. V trimming: 7 bases; J trimming: 4 bases; junction bases outside the gene matches: 14. This CDR3 contains 16 residues.

About this clonotype itself: As the CDR3 is not closed by the conserved phenylalanine or tryptophan, this likely results from a read error. The rearrangement links TRBV29-1 to TRBJ1-2; perhaps TRBD1 as D (5 bases). The V gene's germline CDR1 is SQVTM and CDR2 ANQGSEA. The CDR3 totals 12 residues. The DNA for the CDR3 is TGCAGCATTGCCCAGACAGTAGATGGTTACACCACC. Its translation is CSIAQTVDGYTT.

For this clonotype: With a much larger clone just one base away, this may be a read error. The V and J genes are TRBV28 and TRBJ2-7; D is undetermined. Germline assignment: CDR1 MDHEN and CDR2 SYDVKM. The CDR3 length is 13 residues. CDR3 protein: CTSSKAVAYEQYF. The CDR3 DNA sequence: TGTACCAGCAGTAAGGCAGTGGCCTACGAGCAGTACTTC.

Only a few counts were recorded for this clonotype. Possible read error: a much larger clone is one base away. J is TRBJ2-7 and V is TRBV4-1; D is perhaps TRBD2 (6 bases). Germline loops: CDR1 MGHRA, CDR2 YSYEKL. The CDR3 runs 17 residues. The CDR3 DNA follows: TGCGCCAGCAACCAAGAACCTACGGAGGGGTCATCCTACGAGCAGTACTTC. It encodes CASNQEPTEGSSYEQYF.

With regard to this clonotype: At one end, the junction sequence differs from germline, possibly due to a read error. The chain uses TRBV6-6 and TRBJ1-1; possibly TRBD1 for D (5 bases). The CDR3 runs 15 residues. CDR1 and CDR2 (germline): MNHNY, SVGAGI (reference sequence). CDR3 in DNA: TGTGCCGGCAGGTCGGGGGTAGTGGCGCCCACTGGAGCTTCCTTT. It codes for CAGRSGVVAPTGASF.

This clonotype was picked up a small number of times. A read error may account for a junction end that differs from germline. This chain joins TRBV6-2 or TRBV6-3 and TRBJ2-7; D not resolved. The CDR3 loop spans 13 amino acids. Germline assignment: CDR1 MNHEY and CDR2 SVGEGT. CDR3 coding DNA: TGTGCCAGCAGCCGTAGGGATTTTTACGAGCATTACTTC. This translates into CASSRRDFYEHYF.

Points on this clonotype: One end of the junction varies from germline; a read error may be responsible. The rearrangement links TRBV11-2 to TRBJ2-2, with D perhaps matching TRBD1 or TRBD2 (5 bases each). The V gene's germline CDR1 is SGHAT and CDR2 FQNNGV. The CDR3 loop spans 17 amino acids. The CDR3 nucleotides are TGCGCCAGCAGTTTATATCGCACAGCTAGAAGACACCGGGGACCTGTTTTT. Translation: CASSLYRTARRHRGPVF.

The V call is TRBV11-2, the J call TRBJ2-2; 9 bases are a match to TRBD1. The CDR3 totals 17 residues. Per the germline V gene, CDR1 is SGHAT and CDR2 is FQNNGV. The CDR3 nucleotides are TGTGTCAACAGCCTTGATCGGGACAGGGTCGGCACCGGGGAGCTGTTTTTT. Its protein product is CVNSLDRDRVGTGELFF.

About this clonotype itself: One base away lies a much larger clone, so this may be a sequencing read error. The genes are TRBV5-5 and TRBJ2-7; 9 bases are a match to TRBD1. Germline V CDR1 and CDR2: SGHKS, YYEKEE (reference sequence). The CDR3 has 16 amino acids. The CDR3 sequence: CVSSLVTGGFNYEQYF. The CDR3 bases are TGTGTCAGCAGCTTGGTTACAGGGGGCTTCAACTACGAGCAGTACTTC. Full variable domain (missing parts from reference TRBV5-5 and TRBJ2-7): DAGVTQSPTHLIKTRGQQVTLRCSPISGHKSVSWYQQVLGQGPQFIFQYYEKEERGRGNFPDRFSARQFPNYSSELNVNALLLGDSALYLCVSSLVTGGFNYEQYFGPGTRLTVT.

Turning to this clonotype: With a much larger clone just one base away, this may be a read error. The chain links TRBV7-9 to TRBJ2-7; the D gene is possibly TRBD2 (6 bases). Between the trimmed V and J ends, which lost 4 bases and 4 bases, there was a span of 26 bases. This CDR3 is 18 amino acids long. From germline, CDR1 is SEHNR and CDR2 FQNEAQ (reference sequence). The CDR3: CASSSGRSGTGRIYEQYF. For the CDR3, the DNA is TGTGCCAGCAGCTCAGGTCGATCGGGGACTGGGAGAATATACGAGCAGTACTTC.

To note about this clonotype: The junction does not match germline at one end; this may be a read error. The chain uses TRBV11-2 and TRBJ2-5, with TRBD2 identical over 15 bases. In germline, CDR1 is SGHAT, CDR2 FQNNGV. This CDR3 spans 18 amino acids. The CDR3 sequence is CASSLGRPGLAGGETHYF. The CDR3 nucleotides read TGTGCCAGCAGCTTAGGACGGCCGGGACTAGCGGGAGGCGAGACCCATTACTTC.

Points on this clonotype: One end of the junction varies from germline; a read error may be responsible. The rearrangement links TRBV4-1 to TRBJ2-7; tentatively, D is TRBD2 (6 bases). CDR1 is MGHRA and CDR2 is YSYEKL in the germline V gene. The CDR3 runs 14 residues. CDR3 protein: CASNQESGAGEQYF. The DNA for the CDR3 is TGCGCCAGCAACCAAGAGTCGGGAGCGGGTGAGCAGTACTTC.

This clonotype has a count of ten or more. The chain carries TRBV28 and TRBJ1-5; D may be TRBD1 (6 bases). The CDR3 is 13 residues long. From germline, CDR1 is MDHEN and CDR2 SYDVKM. Trimming removed 10 bases at V and 4 bases at J, with 14 bases between. CDR3 region: CAIAGGGNQPQHF. Here the CDR3 DNA reads TGTGCCATCGCGGGGGGCGGGAATCAGCCCCAGCATTTT.

On this clonotype: At one end, the junction sequence differs from germline, possibly due to a read error. The chain employs TRBV19 and TRBJ1-1; weak D call: TRBD1 (5 bases). CDR3 length: 15 amino acids. Germline V gene sequence: CDR1 LNHDA, CDR2 SQIVND (reference sequence). The CDR3 nucleotides read TGTGTCAGTAGTATACAGTCAGCGGACACCGCCCAAGCTTTCTTT. Its translation is CVSSIQSADTAQAFF.

This clonotype was seen at least ten times. This sequence joins TRBV4-2 and TRBJ1-2, with a weak D call TRBD1 (6 bases). With 0 bases removed from V and 5 bases from J, the gap between germline ends came to 13 bases. This CDR3 region has 15 residues. Germline CDR1 reads LGHNA; CDR2 reads YNFKEQ. CDR3 amino acids: CASSQDSGQGYGYTF. In DNA form, the CDR3 reads TGTGCCAGCAGCCAAGATAGTGGGCAGGGGTATGGCTACACCTTC.

A remark on this clonotype: A read error may account for a junction end that differs from germline. The chain has TRBV12-3 or TRBV12-4 and TRBJ2-1; TRBD2 agrees at 7 bases. CDR3 size: 15 residues. The DNA of the CDR3 is TGTGCTAGCACTCGTGCCCGGGGGGACTACAATGAGCAGATCTTC. It yields the protein CASTRARGDYNEQIF.

In its sample, this clonotype was seen once. Without the conserved terminal phenylalanine or tryptophan, this CDR3 likely stems from a read error. This chain joins TRBV10-3 and TRBJ1-2; no firm D call. The CDR3 has 12 residues. Germline V CDR1 and CDR2: ENHRY, SYGVKD. The CDR3 spells CATGAGDSGYTL. The CDR3 bases are TGTGCTACGGGCGCGGGTGATAGTGGCTACACCCTC.

In the case of this clonotype: One junction end does not reproduce the germline sequence, and a read error may be involved. V and J are TRBV12-3 or TRBV12-4 and TRBJ1-1, with D perhaps matching TRBD1 (5 bases). The CDR3 contains 13 residues. CDR3 DNA sequence: TGCGCCAGCAGTTTGGAGGGGTTCACTGAATCTTTCTTT. It is translated as CASSLEGFTESFF.